This T cell receptor beta chain was sequenced during a study of OX40 agonist ivuxolimab in advanced cancers. Notes on the study in general: CD4+ T cells averaged fewer expanded clones than CD8+ T cells.

The table came from immunoSEQ multiplex PCR; TCRdb's copy has only in-frame clones and leaves some out. The repertoire holds 60,000 or so clones, with 65% to 90% as singletons. To note about this clone: Its target is unknown.

The germline gives CDR1 SGHVS, CDR2 FQNEAQ. The V and J ends lost 2 bases and 1 base, in that order; junction bases with no gene match: 2. This CDR3 is 16 amino acids long. The clonotype originates from an adult with an advanced solid tumor such as melanoma, head and neck, liver or kidney cancer. This specimen consisted of CD4+ or CD8+ T cells sorted from blood, obtained in a trial of the OX40 agonist ivuxolimab. The chain has TRBV7-8 and TRBJ1-4; 9 nucleotides line up with TRBD1. This CDR3 is CASSLNRGLTNEKLFF. DNA of the CDR3: TGTGCCAGCAGCTTAAACAGGGGGCTAACTAATGAAAAACTGTTTTTT. The full variable domain, its missing parts supplied by reference TRBV7-8 and TRBJ1-4, is GAGVSQSPRYKVAKRGQDVALRCDPISGHVSLFWYQQALGQGPEFLTYFQNEAQLDKSGLPSDRFFAERPEGSVSTLKIQRTQQEDSAVYLCASSLNRGLTNEKLFFGSGTQLSVL.